Each of the 5 T cell receptor beta chains below was sequenced from the same sample in a study of PD-L1 blockade in urothelial cancer (dated by TCRdb to 2016 to 2017). The time point label for this specimen denotes: pretreatment peripheral blood. The library came from the immunoSEQ multiplex PCR assay. Sourced from immuneACCESS, this table was stored by TCRdb with only in-frame sequences that have V and J called. A share of the clones is absent; for the studies checked, an unresolved V gene accounts for under half, and the remainder has no known explanation. The sample contains approximately 50,000 clones, around four fifths of them found a single time. The ten largest clones take up more than 3% of the sample. The specimen was PBMCs, collected around atezolizumab (anti-PD-L1) treatment. These TCRs come from a man between 65 and 85 years old with urothelial cancer.

Here the CDR3 DNA reads TGTGCCAGCAGTGAATATCGCGGCTTACGAAACAATGAGCAGTTCTTC. Translation gives CASSEYRGLRNNEQFF. V usage is TRBV25-1 and J usage is TRBJ2-1; the D is unclear. Germline V gene lookup returns CDR1 MGHDK and CDR2 SYGVNS. This CDR3 has 16 residues. Trimming pared 0 bases from V and 5 bases from J, leaving 14 bases between.

The chain recombines TRBV4-3 with TRBJ2-5, with D unclear. V gave up 5 bases and J gave up 4 bases, with 11 bases separating them. The germline V gene encodes CDR1 LGHNA and CDR2 YSLEER. The CDR3 contains 13 residues. CDR3 DNA: TGCGCCAGCAGCAAGCTCCGAGGAGAGACCCAGTACTTC. Translating it yields CASSKLRGETQYF.

The chain employs TRBV7-9 and TRBJ2-7; D may be TRBD1 (6 bases). Germline lookup yields CDR1 SEHNR and CDR2 FQNEAQ (reference sequence). There are 15 residues in the CDR3. V shed 2 bases and J shed 6 bases, with 17 bases lying between them. CDR3 DNA sequence: TGTGCCAGCAGCTTACCAGGTCAGGGGTCTGCCGAGCAGTACTTC. Translated: CASSLPGQGSAEQYF.

CDR3 nucleotides: TGTGCCAGCATCGCGTCGAGGGAGGGGGAGACCCAGTACTTC. This gives the protein CASIASREGETQYF. The chain uses TRBV7-2 and TRBJ2-5; TRBD2 agrees at 7 bases. After removal of 7 bases from V and 5 bases from J, the junction contained 10 bases not matched to a gene. The CDR3 covers 14 residues. Germline values: CDR1 SGHTA, CDR2 FQGNSA. Filled out from reference TRBV7-2 and TRBJ2-5, the complete variable domain reads GAGVSQSPSNKVTEKGKDVELRCDPISGHTALYWYRQSLGQGLEFLIYFQGNSAPDKSGLPSDRFSAERTGGSVSTLTIQRTQQEDSAVYLCASIASREGETQYFGPGTRLLVL.

The table lists this clone with a few counts. J is TRBJ2-2 and V is TRBV4-1; 7 nucleotides align to TRBD1. Germline V gives CDR1 MGHRA, CDR2 YSYEKL. J gave up 3 bases and V 4 bases, and 14 bases lay outside the gene matches. This CDR3 has 18 amino acids. The CDR3 DNA reads as TGCGCCAGCAGCCGGGAAAATGCTGGCAGGGGGTACACCGGGGAGCTGTTTTTT. Translated, it gives CASSRENAGRGYTGELFF.